Listed here are 6 T cell receptor beta chains from one sample, sequenced in a study of blood T cell repertoires in COVID-19. Assay used: immunoSEQ multiplex PCR; TCRdb lists only in-frame clones, some missing. The sample carries around 150,000 clones, 86% recorded once. The sequenced sample was peripheral blood. The receptors stem from a young man with acute or convalescent COVID-19.

CDR3 amino acids: CATRQGWDTGELFF. CDR3 nucleotides: TGTGCCACCAGACAGGGTTGGGACACCGGGGAGCTGTTTTTT. The J gene is TRBJ2-2, the V gene TRBV24-1, with D maybe TRBD1 (6 bases). Trimming shortened V by 7 bases and J by 3 bases, and 11 bases separated the two germline ends. Germline lookup yields CDR1 KGHDR and CDR2 SFDVKD. This CDR3 region has 14 residues.

The sample holds a few counts of this clone. The rearrangement links TRBV11-2 to TRBJ1-1, with TRBD1 identical over 8 bases. V lost 4 bases and J lost 3; bases outside the gene matches: 7. Per the germline V gene, CDR1 is SGHAT and CDR2 is FQNNGV. The CDR3 length is 15 residues. The CDR3 loop is CASSSGGAWDTEAFF. The CDR3 coding sequence is TGTGCCAGCAGCTCAGGGGGCGCTTGGGACACTGAAGCTTTCTTT. Variable domain in full (rest from reference TRBV11-2 and TRBJ1-1): EAGVAQSPRYKIIEKRQSVAFWCNPISGHATLYWYQQILGQGPKLLIQFQNNGVVDDSQLPKDRFSAERLKGVDSTLKIQPAKLEDSAVYLCASSSGGAWDTEAFFGQGTRLTVV.

The V gene is TRBV5-4, the J gene TRBJ1-2, with TRBD1 matching over 7 bases. Germline trimming cut 5 bases from V and 8 bases from J; bases unmatched to any gene: 15. The CDR3 covers 15 residues. CDR1 is SGHNT, CDR2 YYREEE, per germline (reference sequence). The CDR3 is CASRVGSGQFYGYTF. CDR3 DNA: TGTGCCAGCAGGGTAGGGTCGGGACAGTTCTACGGCTACACCTTC.

This clone was seen only once. The J gene is TRBJ1-4, the V gene TRBV4-1; D ambiguous. CDR1 is MGHRA and CDR2 is YSYEKL in the germline V gene. This CDR3 comprises 16 residues. The V and J ends lost 1 base and 4 bases respectively, with 13 bases between them. DNA for the CDR3: TGCGCCAGCAGCCAAGTCGCCCGGTCTCTTAATGAAAAACTGTTTTTT. Translated: CASSQVARSLNEKLFF.

This clone was counted once. In nucleotides, the CDR3 is TGCGCCAGCAGTGAAGCGGGGGGGTACACTGAAGCTTTCTTT. Protein: CASSEAGGYTEAFF. The chain has TRBV10-2 and TRBJ1-1, with D possibly being TRBD1 (5 bases). This CDR3 region has 14 residues. CDR1 is WSHSY, CDR2 SAAADI, per germline. Trimming shortened V by 3 bases and J by 3 bases, and 11 bases separated the two germline ends.

This chain connects TRBV9 to TRBJ2-7; 7 nucleotides line up with TRBD1. The CDR3 runs 14 residues. The germline CDR1 and CDR2 sequences are SGDLS and YYNGEE. V dropped 4 bases and J dropped 3; count of bases not matched to a gene: 7. CDR3 sequence (DNA): TGTGCCAGCAGCTCGGGACAGCTTAACTACGAGCAGTACTTC. This translates into CASSSGQLNYEQYF.